This T cell receptor (beta chain) was documented in a study of T cells after posttransplantation cyclophosphamide. Study findings and constraints: Later post-transplant blood repertoires were often dominated by donor CD8+ memory clones. Blood and skin or GI T cell repertoires showed limited TRB overlap.

Clones were read by immunoSEQ multiplex PCR, and TCRdb kept only the in-frame ones, dropping some. Of about 22,000 clones listed, about 86% are singletons. This clone appeared a single time. The antigen remains undetermined. Treatment was busulfan-fludarabine conditioning, a marrow graft, and cyclophosphamide on days +3 and +4. The CDR3 is 14 residues long. Trimming left V 0 bases short and J 0 bases short, with 5 bases between. Germline CDR1 and CDR2: MGHRA and YSYEKL. The J gene is TRBJ1-1, the V gene TRBV4-1; no clear D. The origin of this receptor is a female patient in her 30s who received an allogeneic stem cell transplant from an unrelated donor, was CMV-positive, and had no GVHD. Some T cells may arise from the graft donor. The material was PBMCs, obtained after allogeneic stem cell transplant with posttransplant cyclophosphamide. Here the CDR3 reads CASSQDTVNTEAFF. CDR3 in DNA: TGCGCCAGCAGCCAAGATACGGTGAACACTGAAGCTTTCTTT.